Detailed here is one TCR beta chain. Participant ages covered about 18 to 89 years across 24 US areas. The data stem from a study of blood T cell repertoires in COVID-19. Germline V gives CDR1 SGHTA, CDR2 FQGNSA. The CDR3 has 14 residues. Trimming stripped 2 bases from V and 3 bases from J, with 10 bases between. Repertoires were generated with immunoSEQ multiplex PCR, while TCRdb's copy carries only in-frame clones and drops some. The sample gives around 390,000 clones, about 83% of which show up once; around 9.3% is in the top ten. Sequenced: PBMCs or T cells enriched from blood (not recorded which). This chain uses TRBV7-2 with TRBJ1-2; D is unresolved. This TCR was sampled from a woman aged 45-59 years who had recovered from COVID-19. Here the CDR3 DNA reads TGTGCCAGCAGCTTATCGGAAGGAGACTATGGCTACACCTTC. Amino acid sequence: CASSLSEGDYGYTF.